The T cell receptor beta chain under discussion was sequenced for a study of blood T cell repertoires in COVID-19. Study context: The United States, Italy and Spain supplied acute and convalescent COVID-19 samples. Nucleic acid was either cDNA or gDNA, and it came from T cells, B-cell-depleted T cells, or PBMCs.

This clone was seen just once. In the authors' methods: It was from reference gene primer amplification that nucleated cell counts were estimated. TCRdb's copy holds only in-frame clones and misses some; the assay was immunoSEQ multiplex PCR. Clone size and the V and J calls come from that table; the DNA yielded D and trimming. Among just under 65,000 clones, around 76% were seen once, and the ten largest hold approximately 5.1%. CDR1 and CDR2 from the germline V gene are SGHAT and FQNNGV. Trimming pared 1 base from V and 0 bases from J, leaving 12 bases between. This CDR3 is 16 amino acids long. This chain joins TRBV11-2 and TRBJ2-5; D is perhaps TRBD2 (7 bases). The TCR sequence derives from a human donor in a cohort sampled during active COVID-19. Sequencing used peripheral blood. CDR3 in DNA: TGTGCCAGCAGCTTAGGCTCCGGGGGGCACCAAGAGACCCAGTACTTC. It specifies CASSLGSGGHQETQYF.